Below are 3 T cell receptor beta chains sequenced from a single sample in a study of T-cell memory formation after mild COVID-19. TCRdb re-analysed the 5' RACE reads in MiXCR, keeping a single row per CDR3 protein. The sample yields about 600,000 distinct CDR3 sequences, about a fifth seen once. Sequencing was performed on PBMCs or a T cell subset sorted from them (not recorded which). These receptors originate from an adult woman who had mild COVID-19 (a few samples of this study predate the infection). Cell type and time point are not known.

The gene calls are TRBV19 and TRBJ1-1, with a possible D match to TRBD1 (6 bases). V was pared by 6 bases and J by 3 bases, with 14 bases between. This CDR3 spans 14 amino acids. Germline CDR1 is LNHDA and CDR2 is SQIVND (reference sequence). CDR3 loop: CASRSGGWDTEAFF. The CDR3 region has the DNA TGTGCCAGTAGATCGGGGGGCTGGGACACTGAAGCTTTCTTT.

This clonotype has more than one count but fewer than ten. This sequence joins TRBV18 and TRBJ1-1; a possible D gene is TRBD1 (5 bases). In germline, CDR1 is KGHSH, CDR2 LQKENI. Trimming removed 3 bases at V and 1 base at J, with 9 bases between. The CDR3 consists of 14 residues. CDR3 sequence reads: CASSPRGENTEAFF. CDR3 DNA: TGTGCCAGCTCACCCCGAGGGGAGAACACTGAAGCTTTCTTT.

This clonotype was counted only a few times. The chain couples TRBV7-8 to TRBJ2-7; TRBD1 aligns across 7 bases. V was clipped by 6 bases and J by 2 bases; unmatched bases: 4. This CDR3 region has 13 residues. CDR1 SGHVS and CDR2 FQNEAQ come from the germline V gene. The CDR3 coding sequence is TGTGCCAGCAGTCACGACAGGGCCTACGAGCAGTACTTC. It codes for CASSHDRAYEQYF.